This T cell receptor beta chain was identified during a study of T cell clonality in common variable immunodeficiency. General study points: Compared with healthy controls, CVID subjects showed increased TCRbeta clonality, mostly in about a third. Common variable immunodeficiency TCR beta sequences reportedly had fewer deletions and N-nucleotide insertions.

Notes on this clone: Its antigen is unidentified. The read terminates 3 residues ahead of where the CDR3 ends, so the germline J gene completes it.

Sequenced by immunoSEQ multiplex PCR; TCRdb stores in-frame clones only, minus some. Listed for the sample are about 28,000 clones, none seen a single time. V gave up 0 bases and J gave up 4 bases; unmatched junction bases: 6. CDR3 length: 16 amino acids. CDR1 SGHTA and CDR2 FQGNSA come from the germline V gene. Aged about 8 to 64 years, CVID subjects averaged roughly 43 years old. All CVID subjects were on immunoglobulin replacement for at least one year. CVID subjects were neither ill nor on immunomodulatory or immunosuppressive medication at sampling. Material for sequencing was peripheral blood mononuclear cells. This chain links TRBV7-2 with TRBJ2-4, with 7 nucleotides matching TRBD2. The sequence was obtained from a human donor with common variable immunodeficiency. CDR3 DNA (partial): TGTGCCAGCAGCTTAGCGCTGGGGGGGGGAAAAAACATT. Translated: CASSLALGGGKNI. The full CDR3 sequence reads CASSLALGGGKNIQYF.